One T cell receptor (beta chain) is described in this entry. Trimming at V came to 1 base and at J to 0 bases, leaving 9 bases not matched to a gene. This CDR3 has 20 residues. CDR1 and CDR2 from the germline V gene are KGHSH and LQKENI. These data originate in a study of shared clonotypes between healthy human individuals. Using immunoSEQ multiplex PCR, the repertoire was profiled, and TCRdb retains in-frame clones only, with some absent. Altogether fewer than 650,000 clones are present, around 77% being singletons, with the ten largest covering 9.5% to 15%. This chain links TRBV18 with TRBJ2-1, with 13 bases matching TRBD2. The sequenced sample consisted of PBMCs. The origin of this receptor is a woman aged 40-49 years in good health. Some clones in this sample may be carry-over from other donors' samples. Here the CDR3 DNA reads TGTGCCAGCTCACCACGAGTTTTACTAGCGGGAGGGTTCTCCTACAATGAGCAGTTCTTC. Translation gives CASSPRVLLAGGFSYNEQFF. Drawing the rest from reference TRBV18 and TRBJ2-1, the complete variable domain is NAGVMQNPRHLVRRRGQEARLRCSPMKGHSHVYWYRQLPEEGLKFMVYLQKENIIDESGMPKERFSAEFPKEGPSILRIQQVVRGDSAAYFCASSPRVLLAGGFSYNEQFFGPGTRLTVL.